Listed here are 26 T cell receptor beta chains from one sample, sequenced in a study of T cells expressing NK-cell markers (dated by TCRdb to between 2020 and 2021). Library generation was performed with 5' RACE. Instrument used: Illumina HiSeq 2000. Following TCRdb reprocessing, every CDR3 protein sequence forms one entry, and DNA is not provided. The sample's clone listing holds roughly 160,000 distinct CDR3 sequences. The top ten clonotypes cover under 20% of the sample. The material sequenced was blood T cells: a sorted CD56 or NKG2C T cell subset, CD4+ or CD8+ T cells, or bulk PBMC T cells (not recorded which). All receptors derive from a woman aged 18 to 75 in good health.

The rearrangement uses TRBV15 and TRBJ2-1; the D call of TRBD2 rests on TCRdb alone, since no DNA is present to check it. This CDR3 contains 16 residues. CDR1 and CDR2 (germline): LNHNV, YYDKDF (reference sequence). The CDR3 loop reads CATSKGKLAGDNEQFF. Full variable domain (rest looked up from reference TRBV15 and TRBJ2-1): DAMVIQNPRYQVTQFGKPVTLSCSQTLNHNVMYWYQQKSSQAPKLLFHYYDKDFNNEADTPDNFQSRRPNTSFCFLDIRSPGLGDTAMYLCATSKGKLAGDNEQFFGPGTRLTVL.

The chain employs TRBV5-4 and TRBJ2-3; TCRdb proposes TRBD2, but this gene call is untestable without DNA. Germline V lookup: CDR1 SGHNT, CDR2 YYREEE (reference sequence). This CDR3 is 15 amino acids long. CDR3 protein: CASSGSGIGTDTQYF.

The chain combines TRBV10-3 with TRBJ2-3; TCRdb selects TRBD2, and the lack of DNA leaves this call unchecked. This CDR3 has 15 residues. CDR1 and CDR2 from the germline V gene are ENHRY and SYGVKD. The CDR3: CAISGLATSTDTQYF.

The gene calls are TRBV27 and TRBJ2-1; TCRdb's D gene call, TRBD1, goes unchecked for lack of DNA. The germline V gene encodes CDR1 MNHEY and CDR2 SMNVEV (reference sequence). CDR3 size: 16 residues. CDR3 in amino acids: CASRWTGTGVYNEQFF.

The V call is TRBV5-6, the J call TRBJ2-5; no DNA is available, so the TRBD1 call from TCRdb remains unchecked. This CDR3 spans 14 amino acids. Germline lookup yields CDR1 SGHDT and CDR2 YYEEEE. The CDR3: CASSLADRASTQYF.

This chain links TRBV12-3 or TRBV12-4 with TRBJ1-1. This CDR3 is 12 amino acids long. CDR3 protein: CASRVYNTEAFF.

This chain uses TRBV24-1 with TRBJ2-1; TCRdb calls TRBD2, which cannot be checked without DNA. CDR1 is KGHDR, CDR2 SFDVKD, per germline. The CDR3 is 15 amino acids. The CDR3 sequence is CATSDPGLAGEEQFF.

CDR3 sequence: CSANAQGWSNQPQHF. The V gene is TRBV20-1, the J gene TRBJ1-5; the TCRdb call, TRBD1, lacks DNA for checking. The length of the CDR3 is 15 residues. In germline, CDR1 is DFQATT, CDR2 SNEGSKA (reference sequence).

The CDR3 sequence: CASSQDGGGGGYTF. This chain connects TRBV3-1 to TRBJ1-2; TCRdb outputs TRBD1, but without DNA this stays unchecked. CDR1 is LGHDT and CDR2 is YNNKEL in the germline V gene (reference sequence). The CDR3 runs to 14 residues.

The chain couples TRBV2 to TRBJ2-7. The CDR3 has 11 residues. Germline V CDR1 and CDR2: SNHLY, FYNNEI. This chain's CDR3 is CASSDFYEQYF.

V usage is TRBV13 and J usage is TRBJ2-7; TCRdb lists TRBD2, though no DNA is available to test this call. Looked up from germline, CDR1 is PRHDT and CDR2 is FYEKMQ (reference sequence). CDR3 size: 14 residues. Here the CDR3 reads CASSSTGASYEQYF.

The V and J genes are TRBV20-1 and TRBJ2-7; absent DNA, TCRdb's TRBD1 call cannot be checked. Germline CDR1 DFQATT, CDR2 SNEGSKA (reference sequence). CDR3 length equals 16 residues. This chain's CDR3 is CSARDWARQGAGEQYF.

The CDR3 protein is CASSLVGLSGSPLHF. The rearrangement links TRBV12-3 or TRBV12-4 to TRBJ1-6. There are 15 residues in the CDR3.

The chain recombines TRBV7-2 with TRBJ2-5; the TCRdb D gene call, TRBD2, has no DNA to confirm it. The CDR3 totals 15 residues. Germline V gene lookup returns CDR1 SGHTA and CDR2 FQGNSA. The CDR3 reads CASTMGLAGQETQYF. Full variable domain (missing parts from reference TRBV7-2 and TRBJ2-5): GAGVSQSPSNKVTEKGKDVELRCDPISGHTALYWYRQSLGQGLEFLIYFQGNSAPDKSGLPSDRFSAERTGGSVSTLTIQRTQQEDSAVYLCASTMGLAGQETQYFGPGTRLLVL.

The chain links TRBV7-9 to TRBJ2-2. This CDR3 has 14 amino acids. CDR1 and CDR2 from the germline V gene are SEHNR and FQNEAQ (reference sequence). This chain's CDR3 is CASSSEINTGELFF.

V is TRBV7-8 and J is TRBJ1-2; as DNA is missing, the TRBD1 call by TCRdb cannot be tested. There are 14 residues in the CDR3. The germline V gene encodes CDR1 SGHVS and CDR2 FQNEAQ. The chain's CDR3 is CASSVTGANYGYTF.

The rearrangement links TRBV4-1 to TRBJ2-3; the D call from TCRdb, TRBD2, cannot be confirmed without DNA. Germline V lookup: CDR1 MGHRA, CDR2 YSYEKL. The CDR3 spans 16 residues. The CDR3 is CASSRGLAGVADTQYF.

The rearrangement links TRBV9 to TRBJ2-1; lacking DNA, the TRBD2 call made by TCRdb goes unchecked. The germline V gene has CDR1 SGDLS and CDR2 YYNGEE. This CDR3 region has 14 residues. This CDR3 reads CASSSGPSYNEQFF.

The chain has TRBV2 and TRBJ2-2; no DNA is available, so the TRBD1 call from TCRdb remains unchecked. This CDR3 contains 14 residues. Germline loops: CDR1 SNHLY, CDR2 FYNNEI. This CDR3 is CASSNGRSTGELFF.

The rearrangement joins TRBV28 to TRBJ2-3; TCRdb selects TRBD2, and the lack of DNA leaves this call unchecked. Germline V gene data show CDR1 as MDHEN and CDR2 as SYDVKM. CDR3 size: 14 residues. The CDR3 protein is CASRSQTSVDTQYF.

The gene calls are TRBV7-2 and TRBJ2-1; TCRdb indicates TRBD2, and absent DNA this call remains unverified. This CDR3 comprises 15 residues. Germline lookup yields CDR1 SGHTA and CDR2 FQGNSA. CDR3 amino acids: CASSLAGGWDNEQFF.

V gene TRBV18 combines with J gene TRBJ1-1; TCRdb lists TRBD1, though no DNA is available to test this call. The V gene's germline CDR1 is KGHSH and CDR2 LQKENI. The CDR3 is 14 amino acids. The CDR3 protein is CASSPLTGVTEAFF.

The rearrangement joins TRBV10-3 to TRBJ1-6; TCRdb's D call, TRBD1, is unchecked because there is no DNA. Per germline, CDR1 ENHRY and CDR2 SYGVKD. CDR3 length: 13 amino acids. The CDR3 sequence is CAISDRDNSPLHF.

V and J are TRBV28 and TRBJ2-7; without DNA, the TCRdb call of TRBD2 cannot be checked. Germline values: CDR1 MDHEN, CDR2 SYDVKM. There are 15 residues in the CDR3. CDR3 region: CASSPTGTSSYEQYF.

The chain couples TRBV6-1 to TRBJ1-6; TCRdb indicates TRBD1, and absent DNA this call remains unverified. Germline loops: CDR1 MNHNS, CDR2 SASEGT. The length of the CDR3 is 14 residues. CDR3 protein: CASSEGQESSPLHF.

The chain joins TRBV5-1 to TRBJ2-2; the TRBD2 assignment by TCRdb is unverifiable without DNA. There are 15 residues in the CDR3. Germline V CDR1 and CDR2: SGHRS, YFSETQ. CDR3 loop: CASRVGRAVTGELFF.